This T cell receptor beta chain derives from a study of cytomegalovirus exposure and HLA in healthy donors. PCR was performed using 60 Vbeta and 13 Jbeta primers. TCRdb's copy holds only in-frame clones and misses some; the assay was immunoSEQ multiplex PCR. The sample has 95,000 to 130,000 clones; over 8% are singletons. Sequenced sample: PBMCs. The TCR comes from a man aged 25-45 years in good health and CMV-seronegative.

Here the CDR3 reads CASSLDSPVAKNIQYF. CDR3 sequence (DNA): TGTGCCAGCAGCTTAGACAGCCCTGTAGCCAAAAACATTCAGTACTTC. The V and J genes are TRBV7-6 and TRBJ2-4; the D is unclear. V was pared by 1 base and J by 0 bases, with 10 bases between. The germline CDR1 and CDR2 sequences are SGHVS and FNYEAQ. CDR3 length: 16 residues.